This passage covers 12 T cell receptor beta chains from one sample sequenced in a study of blood T cell repertoires in COVID-19. The data were produced by immunoSEQ multiplex PCR, yet TCRdb's version contains in-frame clones alone and is incomplete. In the table there are about 290,000 clones, approximately 88% of which are singletons. The sequenced material came from PBMCs or T cells enriched from blood (not recorded which). Every receptor here comes from a woman aged 40 to 49 who had recovered from COVID-19.

The chain couples TRBV7-9 to TRBJ2-7, with 8 bases aligning to TRBD1. Germline CDR1 is SEHNR and CDR2 is FQNEAQ (reference sequence). CDR3 length: 14 amino acids. The trim removed 4 bases at V and 5 bases at J, leaving 7 bases unmatched. Here the CDR3 DNA reads TGTGCCAGCAGCTGGAGGGGGACAGGCAACGAGCAGTACTTC. Its protein product is CASSWRGTGNEQYF.

This chain joins TRBV9 and TRBJ2-2, with unresolved D. This CDR3 has 16 residues. The V and J ends lost 4 bases and 0 bases respectively, with 13 bases between them. Germline CDR1 and CDR2: SGDLS and YYNGEE. This chain's CDR3 is CASSPRSAANTGELFF. As DNA, the CDR3 is TGTGCCAGCAGCCCTCGTTCCGCGGCGAACACCGGGGAGCTGTTTTTT.

The table lists this clone with a count of one. The chain recombines TRBV27 with TRBJ1-1; 9 nucleotides match TRBD1. J gave up 5 bases and V 6 bases, and 19 bases lay outside the gene matches. The CDR3 has 18 amino acids. Germline loops: CDR1 MNHEY, CDR2 SMNVEV (reference sequence). CDR3: CASSQRAGQGGLSTEAFF. CDR3 nucleotide sequence: TGTGCCAGCAGCCAACGAGCGGGACAGGGAGGCTTGAGTACTGAAGCTTTCTTT.

DNA of the CDR3: TGTGCCAGCAGGAACAGGGAGTCAAACACCATATATTTT. Its translation is CASRNRESNTIYF. The chain joins TRBV6-5 to TRBJ1-3; D is possibly TRBD1 (6 bases). This CDR3 region has 13 residues. Trimming took 6 bases from V and 6 from J, leaving 12 bases between them. Germline V gene lookup returns CDR1 MNHEY and CDR2 SVGAGI.

The chain couples TRBV10-1 to TRBJ2-7, with D tentatively TRBD2 (6 bases). Trimming stripped 8 bases from V and 0 bases from J, with 17 bases between. This CDR3 region has 15 residues. Germline CDR1 reads WNHNN; CDR2 reads SYGVQD (reference sequence). CDR3 region: CASQSRQDYSYEQYF. As DNA, the CDR3 is TGCGCCAGCCAATCTAGGCAGGACTACTCCTACGAGCAGTACTTC.

This clone was counted once. V and J are TRBV9 and TRBJ1-6; no clear D. The CDR3 covers 16 residues. In germline, CDR1 is SGDLS, CDR2 YYNGEE. V lost 3 bases, J lost 2 bases, and 12 bases lay in between. This CDR3 reads CASSEREGTYNSPLHF. In DNA, the CDR3 is TGTGCCAGCAGCGAACGGGAGGGAACCTATAATTCACCCCTCCACTTT.

This chain uses TRBV7-3 with TRBJ1-1; TRBD1 matches 7 bases. V lost 8 bases and J lost 5; bases outside the gene matches: 8. This CDR3 is 13 amino acids long. Germline V gene lookup returns CDR1 SGHTA and CDR2 FQGTGA. The CDR3 DNA reads TGTGCCAGCTCGACAGGGCTGTGGACTGAAGCTTTCTTT. Its protein product is CASSTGLWTEAFF.

V gene TRBV9 combines with J gene TRBJ1-1, with D maybe TRBD1 (6 bases). V was shortened by 0 bases and J by 1 base, with 10 bases between the two germline ends. From germline, CDR1 is SGDLS and CDR2 YYNGEE. The CDR3 spans 15 residues. The CDR3 DNA reads as TGTGCCAGCAGCGTAGCCCTGGGACAGAACACTGAAGCTTTCTTT. Its translation is CASSVALGQNTEAFF.

The J gene is TRBJ2-6, the V gene TRBV18; 13 bases are shared with TRBD2. Losses at the gene ends were 6 bases for V and 3 bases for J; bases not matched to a gene: 8. The CDR3 consists of 18 residues. Looked up from germline, CDR1 is KGHSH and CDR2 is LQKENI. The CDR3 sequence is CASSTAGLAGVGANVLTF. CDR3 sequence (DNA): TGTGCCAGCTCCACGGCAGGACTAGCGGGAGTTGGGGCCAACGTCCTGACTTTC.

The V and J genes are TRBV5-1 and TRBJ1-1; possible D gene TRBD1, 6 bases. This CDR3 is built from 14 residues. CDR1 is SGHRS, CDR2 YFSETQ, per germline. Trimming took 6 bases from V and 0 from J, leaving 12 bases between them. The CDR3 region has the DNA TGCGCCAGCAAAAGGGACAAAATGAACACTGAAGCTTTCTTT. Protein product: CASKRDKMNTEAFF.

This chain connects TRBV30 to TRBJ2-7, with no clear D. The CDR3 consists of 14 residues. The ends were cut back, 8 bases at V and 0 bases at J, with 17 bases in the middle. From germline, CDR1 is GTSNPN and CDR2 SVGIG (reference sequence). The CDR3: CAGQQSPHSYEQYF. In DNA, the CDR3 is TGTGCCGGGCAGCAGAGCCCTCACTCCTACGAGCAGTACTTC.

The chain employs TRBV19 and TRBJ1-1; the D gene is possibly TRBD1 (6 bases). There are 14 residues in the CDR3. Germline loops: CDR1 LNHDA, CDR2 SQIVND (reference sequence). Trimming stripped 8 bases from V and 7 bases from J, with 20 bases between. CDR3 loop: CASGGERQSLEAFF. DNA of the CDR3: TGTGCCAGTGGGGGCGAAAGGCAAAGCCTTGAAGCTTTCTTT.